This T cell receptor beta chain stems from a study of shared clonotypes between healthy human individuals. Study outcomes and limitations: Across four donors, naive CD4 shared roughly 5%, naive CD8 less than 4%, memory CD4 2.3%, memory CD8 about 0.4%.

The CDR3 is 16 amino acids. A word on this clone: Its antigen is not known.

The table came from immunoSEQ multiplex PCR; TCRdb's copy has only in-frame clones and leaves some out. In the table there are roughly 1,000,000 clones, approximately 78% of which are singletons. J is TRBJ2-6 and V is TRBV21-1; the D call TRBD1 from the table was never checked on the DNA. TRBV21-1 is a pseudogene. Sequencing used memory CD4+ T cells from PBMCs. The subset: CD45RA-negative fraction. The receptor's source is a man between 18 and 29 years old in good health. Some clones in this sample may be carry-over from other donors' samples. This CDR3 is CASSKQAASGANVLTF. CDR3 nucleotides: TGTGCCAGCAGCAAACAGGCAGCCTCTGGGGCCAACGTCCTGACTTTC.